The 24 T cell receptor beta chains below were found in one sample sequenced in a study of PD-L1 blockade in urothelial cancer. Profiled with immunoSEQ multiplex PCR; TCRdb holds only in-frame clones, not every one. This repertoire shows tens of thousands of clones, over 80% found once; its top ten account for roughly 8.3%. Time point defined: pretreatment peripheral blood. The specimen was PBMCs, collected around atezolizumab (anti-PD-L1) treatment. These receptors were taken from a woman in her seventies with urothelial cancer.

This clone has just one count. V and J are TRBV27 and TRBJ2-7; 14 bases fit TRBD2. The CDR3 sequence is 18 residues long. Germline CDR1 reads MNHEY; CDR2 reads SMNVEV (reference sequence). J gave up 0 bases and V 2 bases, and 6 bases lay outside the gene matches. CDR3 DNA: TGTGCCAGCAGTTTAGGAAGACTAGCGGGGGGGTACTCCTACGAGCAGTACTTC. Its translation is CASSLGRLAGGYSYEQYF.

With regard to this clone: At the DNA level, this CDR3 is encoded by other sequences in the same sample as well. The V gene is TRBV19, the J gene TRBJ2-5; 10 positions match TRBD2. V lost 6 bases to trimming and J lost 2 bases; unmatched junction nucleotides: 6. The CDR3 has 15 residues. Germline lookup yields CDR1 LNHDA and CDR2 SQIVND (reference sequence). DNA for the CDR3: TGTGCCAGTAGAGGTTTAGCGGGGGGACAAGAGACCCAGTACTTC. Translated: CASRGLAGGQETQYF.

This chain joins TRBV7-2 and TRBJ2-5, with unresolved D. The ends were cut back, 5 bases at V and 4 bases at J, with 11 bases in the middle. The CDR3 consists of 13 residues. Germline CDR1 is SGHTA and CDR2 is FQGNSA. The CDR3 nucleotides are TGTGCCAGCAGCCCCCCACCGAGAGAGACCCAGTACTTC. It encodes CASSPPPRETQYF.

The chain combines TRBV11-2 with TRBJ2-7, with 9 nucleotides matching TRBD1. The germline V gene has CDR1 SGHAT and CDR2 FQNNGV. This CDR3 region has 15 residues. V lost 5 bases, J lost 0 bases, and 5 bases stayed unmatched. The CDR3 nucleotides read TGTGCCAGCAGCCCGGACAGGGGCTCCTCCTACGAGCAGTACTTC. Its protein product is CASSPDRGSSYEQYF.

This chain connects TRBV5-1 to TRBJ2-3; 8 positions match TRBD1. CDR1 is SGHRS, CDR2 YFSETQ, per germline. This CDR3 is built from 15 residues. The junction had 4 bases not matched to a gene; V was cut back by 1 base and J by 3 bases. CDR3 sequence reads: CASSLNGQGTDTQYF. For the CDR3, the DNA is TGCGCCAGCAGCTTGAACGGACAGGGTACAGATACGCAGTATTTT.

This chain joins TRBV5-4 and TRBJ1-1; 7 nucleotides agree with TRBD1. Germline-derived CDR1 and CDR2 are SGHNT and YYREEE (reference sequence). The CDR3 extends over 15 amino acids. Unmatched junction bases numbered 12, after V lost 0 bases and J lost 10 bases. The DNA of the CDR3 is TGTGCCAGCAGCTTGGTAGGACAGGCCCCAAGGGGAGCTTTCTTT. Translating it yields CASSLVGQAPRGAFF.

The chain employs TRBV15 and TRBJ2-1, with 13 nucleotides matching TRBD2. Germline loops: CDR1 LNHNV, CDR2 YYDKDF (reference sequence). The CDR3 runs 20 residues. The J segment lost 4 bases and the V segment lost 0 bases, leaving 12 bases of the junction unmatched. CDR3 protein: CATSRDLTPGLAGKYNEQFF. DNA of the CDR3: TGTGCCACCAGCAGAGATCTGACACCGGGACTAGCGGGAAAATACAATGAGCAGTTCTTC. The full variable domain, rest sourced from reference TRBV15 and TRBJ2-1, is DAMVIQNPRYQVTQFGKPVTLSCSQTLNHNVMYWYQQKSSQAPKLLFHYYDKDFNNEADTPDNFQSRRPNTSFCFLDIRSPGLGDTAMYLCATSRDLTPGLAGKYNEQFFGPGTRLTVL.

The rearrangement links TRBV28 to TRBJ2-7; 8 bases are a match to TRBD2. CDR1 and CDR2 (germline): MDHEN, SYDVKM. Germline trimming cut 2 bases from V and 7 bases from J; bases unmatched to any gene: 13. The CDR3 extends over 16 amino acids. The CDR3 protein is CASSLVGTRRWGEQYF. CDR3 in DNA: TGTGCCAGCAGTTTAGTAGGGACTAGGCGGTGGGGTGAGCAGTACTTC. The full variable domain, with the rest looked up from reference TRBV28 and TRBJ2-7, is DVKVTQSSRYLVKRTGEKVFLECVQDMDHENMFWYRQDPGLGLRLIYFSYDVKMKEKGDIPEGYSVSREKKERFSLILESASTNQTSMYLCASSLVGTRRWGEQYFGPGTRLTVT.

This clone was seen a single time. The chain has TRBV2 and TRBJ1-4; possible D gene TRBD1, 5 bases. This CDR3 contains 13 residues. The V gene lost 8 bases and the J gene lost 7 bases, with 14 bases spanning the gap. The germline V gene encodes CDR1 SNHLY and CDR2 FYNNEI. The CDR3 region is CASGKQGFEKLFF. The CDR3 bases are TGTGCCAGCGGGAAGCAGGGTTTTGAAAAACTGTTTTTT.

This chain uses TRBV7-9 with TRBJ2-7, with D perhaps matching TRBD2 (6 bases). The length of the CDR3 is 14 residues. CDR1 SEHNR and CDR2 FQNEAQ come from the germline V gene (reference sequence). V shed 4 bases and J shed 2 bases, with 12 bases lying between them. The CDR3 nucleotides read TGTGCCAGCAGCTCCCGGGACTTCCCCTACGAGCAGTACTTC. It encodes CASSSRDFPYEQYF.

This chain connects TRBV5-1 to TRBJ1-2, with TRBD1 as a possible D gene (6 bases). CDR3 length equals 15 residues. The germline V and J ends were trimmed by 0 bases and 3 bases, with 12 bases remaining between them. Germline V gene lookup returns CDR1 SGHRS and CDR2 YFSETQ. The chain's CDR3 is CASSLVTGGDYGYTF. The CDR3 DNA is TGCGCCAGCAGCTTGGTGACGGGGGGCGACTATGGCTACACCTTC.

J is TRBJ1-1 and V is TRBV5-1; 7 bases agree with TRBD1. This CDR3 spans 16 amino acids. In germline, CDR1 is SGHRS, CDR2 YFSETQ. The J segment lost 1 base and the V segment lost 4 bases, leaving 10 bases of the junction unmatched. The CDR3 nucleotides read TGCGCCAGCAGCCGAATACAGGGGACGAGGAACACTGAAGCTTTCTTT. It encodes CASSRIQGTRNTEAFF.

The rearrangement links TRBV20-1 to TRBJ2-2; D call uncertain. The V end lost 4 bases, the J end lost 3 bases, and 3 bases lay between the germline ends. Germline loops: CDR1 DFQATT, CDR2 SNEGSKA (reference sequence). The CDR3 extends over 11 amino acids. Written as DNA, the CDR3 is TGCAGTGCTACAGACACCGGGGAGCTGTTTTTT. This encodes CSATDTGELFF.

The chain has TRBV7-8 and TRBJ2-7, with 8 nucleotides matching TRBD1. CDR3 length equals 16 residues. Germline V gene sequence: CDR1 SGHVS, CDR2 FQNEAQ. The V and J ends lost 4 bases and 3 bases, in that order; junction bases with no gene match: 11. The CDR3: CASSSPGTGPVYEQYF. In DNA form, the CDR3 reads TGTGCCAGCAGCTCGCCTGGGACAGGTCCCGTCTACGAGCAGTACTTC.

This clone was detected only a few times. This sequence joins TRBV4-1 and TRBJ1-2, with TRBD1 identical over 10 bases. Losses at the gene ends were 1 base for V and 6 bases for J; bases not matched to a gene: 11. The germline V gene has CDR1 MGHRA and CDR2 YSYEKL. CDR3 length equals 17 residues. The CDR3 DNA is TGCGCCAGCAGCCAAGCGAATCCGGGACAGGGGAGGGATGGCTACACCTTC. This gives the protein CASSQANPGQGRDGYTF.

The sample holds a few counts of this clone. For the CDR3, the DNA is TGTGCCAGCAGACTTCAAGGGACAGGGGACGGCTACACCTTC. It specifies CASRLQGTGDGYTF. This chain links TRBV6-1 with TRBJ1-2, with 10 bases aligning to TRBD1. The CDR3 runs 14 residues. Germline CDR1 reads MNHNS; CDR2 reads SASEGT. After removal of 6 bases from V and 8 bases from J, the junction contained 9 bases not matched to a gene.

V is TRBV6-4 and J is TRBJ1-6; possible D gene TRBD1, 5 bases. Trimming took 3 bases from V and 13 from J, leaving 13 bases between them. This CDR3 spans 13 amino acids. CDR1 and CDR2 (germline): MRHNA, SNTAGT. The CDR3 DNA reads as TGTGCCAGCAGTGAAACCGCAGGGTCTCCCCTCCACTTT. It codes for CASSETAGSPLHF.

The chain recombines TRBV5-6 with TRBJ2-2; 7 bases are shared with TRBD1. The CDR3 contains 17 residues. Trimming removed 1 base from V and 7 bases from J; junction bases left unmatched: 13. Germline V CDR1 and CDR2: SGHDT, YYEEEE. CDR3 in DNA: TGTGCCAGCAGCTTGCGGGACAGACTTTTTAAAGGCGGGGAGCTGTTTTTT. Its translation is CASSLRDRLFKGGELFF.

V and J are TRBV2 and TRBJ1-4, with 7 positions matching TRBD1. Germline V gives CDR1 SNHLY, CDR2 FYNNEI. The V segment lost 7 bases and the J segment 2 bases; nucleotides outside the gene matches: 7. The CDR3 length is 15 residues. The CDR3: CASTETGLTNEKLFF. In nucleotides, the CDR3 is TGTGCCAGCACCGAGACAGGGCTCACTAATGAAAAACTGTTTTTT.

The chain combines TRBV4-1 with TRBJ2-5; no clear D. The CDR3 has 19 amino acids. V lost 0 bases to trimming and J lost 5 bases, with 25 bases between them. Looked up from germline, CDR1 is MGHRA and CDR2 is YSYEKL. The CDR3 sequence is CASSQDASESGFLSETQYF. Written as DNA, the CDR3 is TGCGCCAGCAGCCAAGATGCGTCGGAGTCCGGGTTTCTTTCCGAGACCCAGTACTTC.

The chain links TRBV9 to TRBJ2-1, with 8 bases matching TRBD2. After removal of 0 bases from V and 8 bases from J, the junction contained 7 bases not matched to a gene. The V gene's germline CDR1 is SGDLS and CDR2 YYNGEE. This CDR3 has 15 amino acids. The CDR3 DNA reads as TGTGCCAGCAGCGTAGAGGAGCGGGGGTGGGATGAGCAGTTCTTC. This encodes CASSVEERGWDEQFF.

This CDR3 reads CASSQSGQSSGNTIYF. The CDR3 coding sequence is TGTGCCAGCAGCCAGTCGGGACAAAGCTCTGGAAACACCATATATTTT. This rearrangement joins TRBV7-9 to TRBJ1-3, with a weak D call TRBD1 (6 bases). Trimming left V 5 bases short and J 0 bases short, with 14 bases between. The V gene's germline CDR1 is SEHNR and CDR2 FQNEAQ (reference sequence). This CDR3 has 16 residues.

The chain links TRBV18 to TRBJ2-5; the match to TRBD1 covers 10 bases. Per germline, CDR1 KGHSH and CDR2 LQKENI. CDR3 length equals 16 residues. The ends lost 5 bases at V and 4 bases at J; junction bases unmatched: 10. The CDR3 reads CASSVTGTGVSETQYF. The CDR3 DNA is TGTGCCAGCTCAGTAACCGGGACAGGGGTATCAGAGACCCAGTACTTC.

V and J are TRBV2 and TRBJ2-5; TRBD2 matches at 7 bases. There are 13 residues in the CDR3. The germline V gene has CDR1 SNHLY and CDR2 FYNNEI. With 4 bases clipped from V and 5 bases from J, the junction kept 4 bases outside the gene matches. The CDR3 DNA is TGTGCCAGCAGTGTAAGGGAGGGGGAGACCCAGTACTTC. Translating it yields CASSVREGETQYF.